Listed below are T cell receptor beta chains from one sample, sequenced in a study of blood T cell repertoires in COVID-19. This table comes from immunoSEQ multiplex PCR, and its TCRdb copy is limited to in-frame clones, with some not included. This repertoire shows 180,000 or so clones, about four fifths found once; its top ten account for approximately 7.6%. Sequencing input: PBMCs or T cells enriched from blood (not recorded which). All receptors come from a man aged 35-49 years who had recovered from COVID-19. Each CDR3 is given with its conserved first and last residue. The order of the fields is clone size, J gene, CDR3 length, V gene, D gene, CDR3 protein, CDR3 DNA. A D gene is named only where the DNA matches it firmly. A clone size is listed for some rows: how often the clone was seen (once, few, many), or a class if it is expanded.

-	TRBJ2-7	17	TRBV4-1	TRBD1	CASSPKGQGQGAYEQYF	TGCGCCAGCAGCCCGAAGGGGCAGGGACAGGGGGCGTACGAGCAGTACTTC
-	TRBJ2-5	16	TRBV5-1	-	CASSLIWGRGQETQYF	TGCGCCAGCAGCTTGATCTGGGGGCGCGGACAAGAGACCCAGTACTTC
once	TRBJ1-1	15	TRBV19	-	CASRKIYPGDTEAFF	TGTGCCAGTAGGAAAATCTACCCGGGGGATACTGAAGCTTTCTTT
-	TRBJ2-2	17	TRBV7-9	TRBD1	CASSQGQGVGYTGELFF	TGTGCCAGCAGCCAGGGACAGGGCGTAGGATACACCGGGGAGCTGTTTTTT
-	TRBJ1-3	14	TRBV9	-	CASKTGASGNTIYF	TGTGCCAGCAAAACAGGAGCCTCTGGAAACACCATATATTTT
-	TRBJ1-2	15	TRBV28	-	CASSLGGKGNYGYTF	TGTGCCAGCAGTTTGGGCGGGAAGGGGAACTATGGCTACACCTTC
-	TRBJ1-2	13	TRBV30	TRBD1	CAWTGGTIWGYTF	TGTGCCTGGACAGGGGGCACTATCTGGGGCTACACCTTC
-	TRBJ1-6	15	TRBV19	TRBD1	CASSEQGHSNSPLHF	TGTGCCAGTAGTGAACAGGGGCACAGTAATTCACCCCTCCACTTT
-	TRBJ1-1	16	TRBV3-1/TRBV3-2	TRBD1	CASSRQGIRGNTEAFF	TGTGCCAGCAGTCGACAGGGGATTAGGGGGAACACTGAAGCTTTCTTT
-	TRBJ2-7	14	TRBV5-4	TRBD1	CASSLLDRGPEQYF	TGTGCCAGCAGCTTGTTGGACAGGGGGCCCGAGCAGTACTTC